This record looks at one TCR beta chain sequence and its context. The sample is drawn from a study of beta chain features in type 1 diabetes. In the study overall: What patients shared with healthy donors was a similar profile of age, gender and cell yields.

The investigators reverse transcribed all of the isolated RNA, so they sequenced expressed TCRB transcripts. Measured with immunoSEQ multiplex PCR; TCRdb has only the in-frame clones, and not every one. The sample lists 900,000 or so clones, about 17% occurring once. Germline assignment: CDR1 WSHSY and CDR2 SAAADI. The CDR3 extends over 15 amino acids. With 6 bases clipped from V and 3 bases from J, the junction kept 7 bases outside the gene matches. The J gene is TRBJ2-1, the V gene TRBV10-2, with 8 bases fitting TRBD2. The source of this sequence is a woman aged 18-29 years in good health. The sample was naive CD4+ T cells from blood. This CDR3 reads CASRPLAGSYNEQFF. CDR3 in DNA: TGCGCCAGCAGACCTCTAGCGGGTAGCTACAATGAGCAGTTCTTC.